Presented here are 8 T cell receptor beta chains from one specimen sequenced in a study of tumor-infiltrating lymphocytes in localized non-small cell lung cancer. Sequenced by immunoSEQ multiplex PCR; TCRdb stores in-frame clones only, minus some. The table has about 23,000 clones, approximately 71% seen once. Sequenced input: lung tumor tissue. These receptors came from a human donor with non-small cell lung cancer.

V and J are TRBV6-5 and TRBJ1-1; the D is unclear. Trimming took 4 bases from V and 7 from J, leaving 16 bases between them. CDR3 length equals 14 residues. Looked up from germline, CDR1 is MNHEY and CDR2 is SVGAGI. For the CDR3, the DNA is TGTGCCAGCAGTTCCCCCACCCTTGGAGGTGAAGCTTTCTTT. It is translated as CASSSPTLGGEAFF.

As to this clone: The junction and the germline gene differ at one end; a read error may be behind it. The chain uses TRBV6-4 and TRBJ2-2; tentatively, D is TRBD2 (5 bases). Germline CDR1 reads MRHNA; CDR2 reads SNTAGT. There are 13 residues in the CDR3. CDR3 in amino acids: CASSDSDTGELFF. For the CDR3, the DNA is TGTGCCAGCAGTGACTCAGACACCGGGGAGTTGTTTTTT.

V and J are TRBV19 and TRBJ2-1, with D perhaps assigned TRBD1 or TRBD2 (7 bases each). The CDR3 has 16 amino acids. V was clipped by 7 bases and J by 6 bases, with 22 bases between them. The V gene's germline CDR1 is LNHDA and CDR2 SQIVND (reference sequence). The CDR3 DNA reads TGTGCCAGTACCAGGGGGGAGGGAGGCCTCTTCAATGAGCAGTTCTTC. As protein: CASTRGEGGLFNEQFF.

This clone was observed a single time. The DNA of the CDR3 is TGTGCCAGCAGCTACCCGGGGGGGCTCTACGAGCAGTACTTC. This sequence encodes CASSYPGGLYEQYF. This chain uses TRBV6-6 with TRBJ2-7; 8 bases map to TRBD2. This CDR3 comprises 14 residues. J was trimmed by 3 bases and V by 6 bases; bases with no gene match: 7. Germline values: CDR1 MNHNY, CDR2 SVGAGI (reference sequence).

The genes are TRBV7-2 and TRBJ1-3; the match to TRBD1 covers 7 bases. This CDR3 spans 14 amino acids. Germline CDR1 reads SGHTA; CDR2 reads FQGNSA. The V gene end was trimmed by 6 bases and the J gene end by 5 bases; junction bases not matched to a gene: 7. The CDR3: CASSTDRDRNTIYF. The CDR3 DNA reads TGTGCCAGCAGTACCGACAGGGACAGAAACACCATATATTTT.

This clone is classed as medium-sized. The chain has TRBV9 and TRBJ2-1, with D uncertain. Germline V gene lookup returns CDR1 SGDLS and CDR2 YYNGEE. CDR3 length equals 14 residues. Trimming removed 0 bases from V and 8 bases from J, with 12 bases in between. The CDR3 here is CASSVARSRDEQFF. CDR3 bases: TGTGCCAGCAGCGTAGCTCGGAGCCGGGATGAGCAGTTCTTC.

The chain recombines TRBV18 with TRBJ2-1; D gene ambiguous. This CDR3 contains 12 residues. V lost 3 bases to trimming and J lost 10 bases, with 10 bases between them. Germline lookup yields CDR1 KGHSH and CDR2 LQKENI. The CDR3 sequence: CASSPRLGEQFF. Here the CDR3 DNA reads TGTGCCAGCTCACCGAGGTTAGGGGAGCAGTTCTTC. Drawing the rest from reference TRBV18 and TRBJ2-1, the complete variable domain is NAGVMQNPRHLVRRRGQEARLRCSPMKGHSHVYWYRQLPEEGLKFMVYLQKENIIDESGMPKERFSAEFPKEGPSILRIQQVVRGDSAAYFCASSPRLGEQFFGPGTRLTVL.

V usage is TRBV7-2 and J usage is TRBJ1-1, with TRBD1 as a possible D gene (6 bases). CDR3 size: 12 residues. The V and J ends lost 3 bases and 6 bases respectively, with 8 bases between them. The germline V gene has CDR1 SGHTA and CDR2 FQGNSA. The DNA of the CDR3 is TGTGCCAGCAGCTTGAGGGGGGCTGAAGCTTTCTTT. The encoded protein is CASSLRGAEAFF.